This T cell receptor (beta chain) emerged from a study of vaccination effects on CD4 cells after COVID-19. Study as a whole: Two-dose vaccination with either BNT162b2 or mRNA-1273 was given to the participants.

ViraFEST assay sequencing came after antigen-specific CD4+ T cells were expanded with viral peptide pools. Cells that had been cultured for ten to eleven days were the source of isolated CD4+ T cells. Vaccine recipients, nucleocapsid antibody negative, had no prior SARS-CoV-2 infection. For each well, some 2 million PBMC were cultured with about 10 IU/ml IL-2 and 9.5 to 10 ug/ml peptides. Germline-derived CDR1 and CDR2 are SGHRS and YFSETQ. The CDR3 has 15 residues. The V end lost 4 bases, the J end lost 0 bases, and 8 bases lay between the germline ends. Study-level findings and limits: Clones induced by infection and by vaccine showed marked clonal contraction late after vaccination. Convalescent patients were scarce in the study, and it lacked early post-infection timepoints.

In its sample, this clone was seen a few times. The target antigen is unknown. Repertoires were generated with immunoSEQ multiplex PCR, while TCRdb's copy carries only in-frame clones and drops some. Here the sample spans around 28,000 clones, about 80% being singletons. The chain combines TRBV5-1 with TRBJ2-6; D remains unclear. Sequenced here: CD4+ T cells from PBMCs cultured with SARS-CoV-2 spike peptides, sampled before COVID-19 vaccination. The receptor's source is a human donor who received a COVID-19 vaccine. The DNA for the CDR3 is TGCGCCAGCAGCGACTCGCGCTCTGGGGCCAACGTCCTGACTTTC. The encoded protein is CASSDSRSGANVLTF.